These T cell receptor beta chains were read from a single sample in a study of Ad26.COV2.S vaccination and SARS-CoV-2 variants. Repertoires were generated with immunoSEQ multiplex PCR, while TCRdb's copy carries only in-frame clones and drops some. Here the sample spans around 370,000 clones, about 88% being singletons. Source: peripheral blood, taken in a trial of Ad26.COV2.S vaccine versus placebo. Every receptor here comes from a person aged 18-65 years who received the Ad26.COV2.S COVID-19 vaccine or a placebo. Both conserved end residues are part of each CDR3. Fields, in order: V gene, D gene, clone size, J gene, CDR3 protein, CDR3 DNA. D genes are given only for firm matches. A row's size may be missing; if present it is once, few, many or a size class.

V: TRBV10-3; D: .; size: .; J: TRBJ2-5; CDR3: CAISDGVSGETQYF; DNA: TGTGCCATCAGTGACGGAGTGTCTGGTGAGACCCAGTACTTC
V: TRBV10-3; D: .; size: .; J: TRBJ1-2; CDR3: CAISEGAGLANYGYTF; DNA: TGTGCCATCAGTGAGGGAGCAGGGTTAGCTAACTATGGCTACACCTTC
V: TRBV30; D: TRBD1; size: .; J: TRBJ1-2; CDR3: CAWSVQGGGGYTF; DNA: TGTGCCTGGAGTGTTCAAGGGGGCGGGGGCTACACCTTC
V: TRBV6-2/TRBV6-3; D: TRBD1; size: once; J: TRBJ2-7; CDR3: CASSLGTGAYEQYF; DNA: TGTGCCAGCAGTCTCGGGACAGGAGCCTACGAGCAGTACTTC
V: TRBV2; D: TRBD1; size: .; J: TRBJ2-5; CDR3: CASSGGQGETQYF; DNA: TGTGCCAGCAGTGGGGGACAGGGTGAGACCCAGTACTTC
V: TRBV7-2; D: .; size: once; J: TRBJ2-2; CDR3: CASSLVGGGFGNTGELFF; DNA: TGTGCCAGCAGCTTAGTCGGCGGGGGCTTCGGGAACACCGGGGAGCTGTTTTTT
V: TRBV5-5; D: .; size: .; J: TRBJ1-6; CDR3: CASSLGPSPLHF; DNA: TGTGCCAGCAGCTTGGGCCCTTCACCCCTCCACTTT
V: TRBV2; D: .; size: once; J: TRBJ1-3; CDR3: CASREETGYGNTIYF; DNA: TGTGCCAGCAGGGAAGAGACAGGTTATGGAAACACCATATATTTT
V: TRBV7-9; D: .; size: .; J: TRBJ1-1; CDR3: CASRGQTNTEAFF; DNA: TGTGCCAGCAGAGGACAGACGAACACTGAAGCTTTCTTT
V: TRBV2; D: .; size: many; J: TRBJ2-2; CDR3: CASSEWGPGELFF; DNA: TGTGCCAGCAGTGAGTGGGGTCCCGGGGAGCTGTTTTTT
V: TRBV25-1; D: .; size: .; J: TRBJ1-4; CDR3: CASKRGNEKLFF; DNA: TGTGCCAGCAAGCGGGGAAATGAAAAACTGTTTTTT
V: TRBV5-4; D: .; size: once; J: TRBJ2-7; CDR3: CASSLGGRLEQYF; DNA: TGTGCCAGCAGCTTGGGAGGACGGCTTGAGCAGTACTTC
V: TRBV28; D: .; size: .; J: TRBJ2-3; CDR3: CASSLRGLRDSTDTQYF; DNA: TGTGCCAGCAGTTTACGCGGCTTGCGGGACAGCACAGATACGCAGTATTTT